This T cell receptor (beta chain) originates from a study of early T cells in non-severe SARS-CoV-2 infection. About the research overall: Sequencing used unsorted whole-blood bulk RNA, so chains lack pairing. General study findings and limits: Using VDJdb, the matching emphasized anti-spike CD8 responses while missing private and CD4 specificities.

V lost 4 bases, J lost 4 bases, and 14 bases lay in between. This CDR3 has 14 amino acids. Germline assignment: CDR1 SGHKS and CDR2 YYEKEE (reference sequence). cDNA molecules, individually, were tagged with unique molecular identifiers. TCRdb fed the 5' RACE reads into MiXCR, producing one record per CDR3 protein. The sample has 59,000 or so distinct CDR3 sequences; around 13% are singletons. A note on this clonotype: Its specificity is unknown.

Sequencing used whole blood, obtained at baseline. The chain links TRBV5-5 to TRBJ1-1, with TRBD1 as a possible D gene (5 bases). The origin of this receptor is an adult who was a healthcare worker with PCR-confirmed SARS-CoV-2 infection or an uninfected control (not recorded which). DNA for the CDR3: TGTGCCAGCAGCCCCAGAGGGCAGGGCACTGAAGCTTTCTTT. Translating it yields CASSPRGQGTEAFF.